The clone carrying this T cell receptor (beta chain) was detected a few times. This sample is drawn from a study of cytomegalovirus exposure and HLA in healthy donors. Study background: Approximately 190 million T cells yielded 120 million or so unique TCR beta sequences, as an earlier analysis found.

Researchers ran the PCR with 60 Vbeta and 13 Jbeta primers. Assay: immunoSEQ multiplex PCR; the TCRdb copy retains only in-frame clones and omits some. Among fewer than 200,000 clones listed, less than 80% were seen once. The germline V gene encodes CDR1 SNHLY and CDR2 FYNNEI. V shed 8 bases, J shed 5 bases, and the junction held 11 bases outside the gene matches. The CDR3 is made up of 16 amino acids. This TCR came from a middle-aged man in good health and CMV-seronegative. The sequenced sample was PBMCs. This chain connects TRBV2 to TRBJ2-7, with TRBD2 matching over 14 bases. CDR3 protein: CASRGLAGGFIHEQYF. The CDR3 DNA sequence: TGTGCCAGCCGTGGACTAGCGGGAGGTTTCATCCACGAGCAGTACTTC.